The present entry profiles one TCR beta chain with its context. Its antigen is still unknown. The CDR3 has 16 amino acids. Trimming took 6 bases from V and 4 from J; bases not matched to a gene: 9. Germline assignment: CDR1 MGHRA and CDR2 YSYEKL. This entry belongs to a study of CD8 T cells in ankylosing spondylitis. TCRdb re-called the 5' RACE reads through MiXCR, storing one row per CDR3 protein. Of 350,000 to 550,000 distinct CDR3 sequences in the sample, roughly a quarter were seen once. General study results and limits: For ankylosing spondylitis blood, a TCR beta motif of seven to nine highly homologous variants appeared characteristic.

The clonotype originates from a male donor with ankylosing spondylitis. The specimen was blood, either unsorted or a sorted T cell fraction (not recorded which). The chain is built from TRBV4-1 and TRBJ2-3, with 11 positions matching TRBD2. The CDR3 DNA follows: TGCGCCAGCAGTCGGGGGACTAGCGGAGGGGCAGATACGCAGTATTTT. Residues: CASSRGTSGGADTQYF.